The 9 T cell receptor beta chains below were found in one sample sequenced in a study of blood T cell repertoires in COVID-19. Clones were read by immunoSEQ multiplex PCR, and TCRdb kept only the in-frame ones, dropping some. The table includes just under 350,000 clones, approximately 89% detected once. The sequencing input was peripheral blood. Receptor source: a woman under 30 who had recovered from COVID-19.

The gene calls are TRBV28 and TRBJ2-7; the D gene is possibly TRBD1 (5 bases). Germline values: CDR1 MDHEN, CDR2 SYDVKM. V lost 6 bases, J lost 3 bases, and 9 bases lay in between. The CDR3 sequence is 12 residues long. The CDR3 loop is CASSDSFYEQYV. The CDR3 DNA reads as TGTGCCAGCAGCGACAGTTTCTACGAGCAGTACGTC.

The V gene is TRBV6-5, the J gene TRBJ2-1, with TRBD2 identical over 8 bases. Trimming at V came to 5 bases and at J to 6 bases, leaving 9 bases not matched to a gene. The CDR3 length is 15 residues. CDR1 and CDR2 (germline): MNHEY, SVGAGI. The CDR3 sequence is CASSRTSGDRNEQFF. Here the CDR3 DNA reads TGTGCCAGCAGTCGAACTAGCGGAGATCGCAATGAGCAGTTCTTC.

The J gene is TRBJ2-3, the V gene TRBV5-1; weak D call: TRBD2 (5 bases). V lost 4 bases and J lost 2, with 14 bases in between. Germline V gene data show CDR1 as SGHRS and CDR2 as YFSETQ. CDR3 size: 15 residues. The CDR3, as DNA: TGCGCCAGCAGCCCAAGCGGAGCTACCACAGATACGCAGTATTTT. The encoded protein is CASSPSGATTDTQYF. Full variable domain (rest looked up from reference TRBV5-1 and TRBJ2-3): KAGVTQTPRYLIKTRGQQVTLSCSPISGHRSVSWYQQTPGQGLQFLFEYFSETQRNKGNFPGRFSGRQFSNSRSEMNVSTLELGDSALYLCASSPSGATTDTQYFGPGTRLTVL.

This clone was seen a single time. V gene TRBV6-1 combines with J gene TRBJ2-3; a weak D match, TRBD1 (6 bases). The V gene's germline CDR1 is MNHNS and CDR2 SASEGT. Trimming took off 1 base at V and 1 base at J, with 12 bases between the two ends. This CDR3 has 16 residues. CDR3 loop: CASSEVFGGRTDTQYF. In nucleotides, the CDR3 is TGTGCCAGCAGTGAAGTGTTTGGGGGCCGCACAGATACGCAGTATTTT.

The V and J genes are TRBV27 and TRBJ2-3; TRBD2 matches at 8 bases. The CDR3 consists of 17 residues. With V trimmed by 1 base and J by 8 bases, 14 bases remained unmatched. Germline V gene lookup returns CDR1 MNHEY and CDR2 SMNVEV (reference sequence). Here the CDR3 DNA reads TGTGCCAGCAGTTTATTCTCCACGGGAGGGCCGCTGGTTACGCAGTATTTT. It encodes CASSLFSTGGPLVTQYF.

The rearrangement joins TRBV7-2 to TRBJ1-1, with D maybe TRBD1 (6 bases). Germline V gives CDR1 SGHTA, CDR2 FQGNSA. The CDR3 length is 14 residues. The ends were cut back, 1 base at V and 3 bases at J, with 9 bases in the middle. CDR3 bases: TGTGCCAGCAGCTTAGGACAGGCCTACACTGAAGCTTTCTTT. As protein: CASSLGQAYTEAFF. Based on the CDR3 plus reference TRBV7-2 and TRBJ1-1, the full variable domain is GAGVSQSPSNKVTEKGKDVELRCDPISGHTALYWYRQSLGQGLEFLIYFQGNSAPDKSGLPSDRFSAERTGGSVSTLTIQRTQQEDSAVYLCASSLGQAYTEAFFGQGTRLTVV.

The J gene is TRBJ2-7, the V gene TRBV2, with a weak D call TRBD1 (5 bases). Trimming shortened V by 2 bases and J by 1 base, and 9 bases separated the two germline ends. Per the germline V gene, CDR1 is SNHLY and CDR2 is FYNNEI. There are 14 residues in the CDR3. CDR3 coding DNA: TGTGCCAGCAGTGAAAGGGGTCAGTCCTACGAGCAGTACGTC. Amino acids: CASSERGQSYEQYV.

The V call is TRBV28, the J call TRBJ1-2, with D unclear. The V end lost 4 bases, the J end lost 4 bases, and 19 bases lay between the germline ends. Germline-derived CDR1 and CDR2 are MDHEN and SYDVKM. CDR3 length: 16 residues. Written as DNA, the CDR3 is TGTGCCAGCAGTTCCGCGTACAGCTATAATGGCTATGGCTACACCTTC. It encodes CASSSAYSYNGYGYTF.

The chain carries TRBV19 and TRBJ1-3; the D gene is possibly TRBD1 (5 bases). Trimming pared 5 bases from V and 0 bases from J, leaving 14 bases between. Per germline, CDR1 LNHDA and CDR2 SQIVND (reference sequence). The CDR3 is made up of 16 amino acids. This CDR3 reads CASSPRQTYSGNTIYF. For the CDR3, the DNA is TGTGCCAGTAGTCCCCGACAGACATACTCTGGAAACACCATATATTTT.